The rows below give T cell receptor beta chains drawn from one sample of a study of Graves' ophthalmopathy and Graves' hyperthyroidism. Using its own MiXCR run on the multiplex PCR reads, TCRdb lists one record per CDR3 protein. The table has 300,000 to 350,000 distinct CDR3 sequences, roughly a sixth seen once. The sample comprised peripheral blood. These receptors all come from an adult man with Graves' ophthalmopathy. Both conserved end residues are part of each CDR3. Fields, in order: V gene, CDR3 length, clone size, J gene, D gene, CDR3 DNA, CDR3 protein. The D gene is left open where the match is weak. Size is stated for part of the rows, as once, few or many counts, or as a class when the clone is expanded.

V gene: TRBV29-1
CDR3 length: 13
clone size: many
J gene: TRBJ2-7
D gene: -
CDR3 DNA: TGCAGCGTTGGAGGGTTGGACTATTCCCAGCAGTACTTC
CDR3 protein: CSVGGLDYSQQYF

V gene: TRBV20-1
CDR3 length: 18
clone size: many
J gene: TRBJ1-2
D gene: -
CDR3 DNA: TGCAGTGCTAGCTATACGACCATGGACCGGCTGGGGGGCGATGGCTACACCTTC
CDR3 protein: CSASYTTMDRLGGDGYTF

V gene: TRBV20-1
CDR3 length: 16
clone size: -
J gene: TRBJ2-2
D gene: TRBD2
CDR3 DNA: TGCAGTGCCCCGACTAGCGGGAGGGCCCGGTTCGGGGAGCTGTTTTTT
CDR3 protein: CSAPTSGRARFGELFF

V gene: TRBV19
CDR3 length: 17
clone size: few
J gene: TRBJ2-2
D gene: -
CDR3 DNA: TGTGCCAGTAGTCCCCCGTCGGGCCGAGGTAACACCGGGGAGCTGTTTTTT
CDR3 protein: CASSPPSGRGNTGELFF

V gene: TRBV6-1
CDR3 length: 15
clone size: many
J gene: TRBJ2-7
D gene: -
CDR3 DNA: TGTGCCAGCAAAATAGAGGGGACCCGCTCCTACGAGCAGTACTTC
CDR3 protein: CASKIEGTRSYEQYF

V gene: TRBV6-1
CDR3 length: 13
clone size: many
J gene: TRBJ1-2
D gene: TRBD1
CDR3 DNA: TGTGCCAGCGGTAGACAGGGGATTTCTGGCTACACCTTC
CDR3 protein: CASGRQGISGYTF

V gene: TRBV6-1
CDR3 length: 15
clone size: many
J gene: TRBJ2-4
D gene: -
CDR3 DNA: TGTGCCAGCAGTCCCTTCGGGGGAGCCAAAAACATTCAGTACTTC
CDR3 protein: CASSPFGGAKNIQYF

V gene: TRBV11-2
CDR3 length: 16
clone size: few
J gene: TRBJ2-2
D gene: TRBD1
CDR3 DNA: TGTGCCAGCAGCCGTACAGGGGGCTCGGGCACCGGGGAGCTGTTTTTT
CDR3 protein: CASSRTGGSGTGELFF

V gene: TRBV11-1
CDR3 length: 16
clone size: many
J gene: TRBJ2-7
D gene: TRBD1
CDR3 DNA: TGTGCCAGCAGCTTCGGCCCGGGACAGGGTTCGGGAGAGCAGTACTTC
CDR3 protein: CASSFGPGQGSGEQYF

V gene: TRBV5-1
CDR3 length: 16
clone size: many
J gene: TRBJ1-1
D gene: TRBD1
CDR3 DNA: TGCGCCAGCAGCATACCGGGACAGGGGGCCAACACTGAAGCTTTCTTT
CDR3 protein: CASSIPGQGANTEAFF

V gene: TRBV11-3
CDR3 length: 14
clone size: many
J gene: TRBJ1-1
D gene: -
CDR3 DNA: TGTGCCAGCAGCGTATCGGGGAGATACACTGAAGCTTTCTTT
CDR3 protein: CASSVSGRYTEAFF

V gene: TRBV19
CDR3 length: 14
clone size: many
J gene: TRBJ2-2
D gene: -
CDR3 DNA: TGTGCCAGTAGTATAGGGGCAGGGTCCGGGGAGCTGTTTTTT
CDR3 protein: CASSIGAGSGELFF

V gene: TRBV20-1
CDR3 length: 13
clone size: -
J gene: TRBJ1-6
D gene: -
CDR3 DNA: TGCAGTGCTAGGGGGACTAAGAATTCACCCCTCCACTTT
CDR3 protein: CSARGTKNSPLHF

V gene: TRBV6-2/TRBV6-3
CDR3 length: 13
clone size: many
J gene: TRBJ2-7
D gene: -
CDR3 DNA: TGTGCCAGCAGACGCGGACTGAGCTACGAGCAGTACTTC
CDR3 protein: CASRRGLSYEQYF

V gene: TRBV5-5
CDR3 length: 16
clone size: many
J gene: TRBJ2-7
D gene: -
CDR3 DNA: TGTGCCAGCAGTGGGGGCAGGAACAATTATTCCTACGAGCAGTACTTC
CDR3 protein: CASSGGRNNYSYEQYF

V gene: TRBV6-5
CDR3 length: 12
clone size: many
J gene: TRBJ1-1
D gene: -
CDR3 DNA: TGTGCCAGCACCTACGGAGTTACTGAAGCTTTCTTT
CDR3 protein: CASTYGVTEAFF

V gene: TRBV28
CDR3 length: 13
clone size: -
J gene: TRBJ1-5
D gene: -
CDR3 DNA: TGTGCCACACTTAGGGGGGGTGGGCAGCCCCAGCATTTT
CDR3 protein: CATLRGGGQPQHF

V gene: TRBV12-3/TRBV12-4
CDR3 length: 13
clone size: many
J gene: TRBJ1-2
D gene: -
CDR3 DNA: TGTGCCAGCAGTTTAGCCAGGGGTGATGGCTACACCTTC
CDR3 protein: CASSLARGDGYTF

V gene: TRBV9
CDR3 length: 13
clone size: many
J gene: TRBJ1-2
D gene: TRBD1
CDR3 DNA: TGTACCAGCAGCGGACAGGGTTACAATGGCTACACCTTC
CDR3 protein: CTSSGQGYNGYTF

V gene: TRBV28
CDR3 length: 16
clone size: many
J gene: TRBJ1-1
D gene: TRBD1
CDR3 DNA: TGTGCCAGCAGAGCAGGGACAGGACTAATGAACACTGAAGCTTTCTTT
CDR3 protein: CASRAGTGLMNTEAFF

V gene: TRBV11-2
CDR3 length: 15
clone size: -
J gene: TRBJ2-5
D gene: TRBD2
CDR3 DNA: TGTGCCAGCAGCTTATTCTCGGCGGGAGGAGAGACCCAGTACTTC
CDR3 protein: CASSLFSAGGETQYF

V gene: TRBV6-2/TRBV6-3
CDR3 length: 15
clone size: -
J gene: TRBJ2-5
D gene: -
CDR3 DNA: TGTGCCAGCAGTTTCTGGGACATAAGTCAAGAGACCCAGTACTTC
CDR3 protein: CASSFWDISQETQYF

V gene: TRBV6-1
CDR3 length: 18
clone size: few
J gene: TRBJ2-5
D gene: -
CDR3 DNA: TGTGCCAGCAGTCCCACACCCCCCGGGACCTCGAGTCAAGAGACCCAGTACTTC
CDR3 protein: CASSPTPPGTSSQETQYF

V gene: TRBV12-3/TRBV12-4
CDR3 length: 12
clone size: medium-sized
J gene: TRBJ1-5
D gene: -
CDR3 DNA: TGTGCCAGCAGTTTGGCGAATCAGCCCCAGCATTTT
CDR3 protein: CASSLANQPQHF

V gene: TRBV28
CDR3 length: 16
clone size: -
J gene: TRBJ2-7
D gene: -
CDR3 DNA: TGTGCCAGCAGTTTGCACTCGGCGGGCTGGTCCTACGAGCAGTACTTC
CDR3 protein: CASSLHSAGWSYEQYF

V gene: TRBV15
CDR3 length: 13
clone size: many
J gene: TRBJ2-5
D gene: -
CDR3 DNA: TGTGCCACCAGGGCAAAGTACCAAGAGACCCAGTACTTC
CDR3 protein: CATRAKYQETQYF

V gene: TRBV20-1
CDR3 length: 15
clone size: many
J gene: TRBJ2-5
D gene: TRBD2
CDR3 DNA: TGCAGTGCTTACCGTGTTAGCGGGAGTTATGAGACCCAGTACTTC
CDR3 protein: CSAYRVSGSYETQYF

V gene: TRBV6-2/TRBV6-3
CDR3 length: 13
clone size: many
J gene: TRBJ1-5
D gene: -
CDR3 DNA: TGTGCCAGCAGTTACAGGGGGAGTCAGCCCCAGCATTTT
CDR3 protein: CASSYRGSQPQHF

V gene: TRBV6-5
CDR3 length: 15
clone size: -
J gene: TRBJ2-5
D gene: TRBD2
CDR3 DNA: TGTGCCAGCAGCTTACTCGGGGGGGCCGCAGAGACCCAGTACTTC
CDR3 protein: CASSLLGGAAETQYF

V gene: TRBV5-1
CDR3 length: 14
clone size: many
J gene: TRBJ1-2
D gene: -
CDR3 DNA: TGCGCCAGCAGCCAGATGGACGGAAACTATGGCTACACCTTC
CDR3 protein: CASSQMDGNYGYTF

V gene: TRBV7-8
CDR3 length: 15
clone size: -
J gene: TRBJ2-5
D gene: TRBD2
CDR3 DNA: TGTGCCAGCAGCGCCGGCGGGGGGGCGGGAGAGACCCAGTACTTC
CDR3 protein: CASSAGGGAGETQYF

V gene: TRBV20-1
CDR3 length: 16
clone size: -
J gene: TRBJ2-5
D gene: TRBD2
CDR3 DNA: TGCAGTGCTAGCCTCGGGACTAGCGGGAGTAGAGAGACCCAGTACTTC
CDR3 protein: CSASLGTSGSRETQYF

V gene: TRBV20-1
CDR3 length: 15
clone size: many
J gene: TRBJ2-7
D gene: TRBD2
CDR3 DNA: TGCGGTCCCACCGAGGGACTAGCGGGATATTACGAGCAGTACTTC
CDR3 protein: CGPTEGLAGYYEQYF

V gene: TRBV6-5
CDR3 length: 15
clone size: many
J gene: TRBJ2-7
D gene: TRBD1
CDR3 DNA: TGTGCCAGCAGTTACTCAACAGGGGGAACCTACGAGCAGTACTTC
CDR3 protein: CASSYSTGGTYEQYF

V gene: TRBV9
CDR3 length: 14
clone size: -
J gene: TRBJ2-5
D gene: -
CDR3 DNA: TGTGCCAGCAGCGTAGGTTTGAGACAAGAGACCCAGTACTTC
CDR3 protein: CASSVGLRQETQYF

V gene: TRBV4-1
CDR3 length: 13
clone size: many
J gene: TRBJ1-1
D gene: -
CDR3 DNA: TGCGCCAGCAGCCAACCCCCATACACTGAAGCTTTCTTT
CDR3 protein: CASSQPPYTEAFF

V gene: TRBV7-2
CDR3 length: 13
clone size: many
J gene: TRBJ2-7
D gene: -
CDR3 DNA: TGTGCCAGCAGCTTAGCGCGGGGATACGAGCAGTACTTC
CDR3 protein: CASSLARGYEQYF

V gene: TRBV7-9
CDR3 length: 14
clone size: many
J gene: TRBJ2-2
D gene: TRBD1
CDR3 DNA: TGTGCCGGCCAGACAGGGGTGAACACCGGGGAGCTGTTTTTT
CDR3 protein: CAGQTGVNTGELFF

V gene: TRBV20-1
CDR3 length: 15
clone size: -
J gene: TRBJ1-1
D gene: TRBD1
CDR3 DNA: TGCAGTGCTAGAGGAGTACAGGGGGTGAACACTGAAGCTTTCTTT
CDR3 protein: CSARGVQGVNTEAFF

V gene: TRBV11-2
CDR3 length: 15
clone size: -
J gene: TRBJ2-5
D gene: TRBD1
CDR3 DNA: TGTGCCAGCAGTCCCACCGGGACAGACGGGGAGACCCAGTACTTC
CDR3 protein: CASSPTGTDGETQYF

V gene: TRBV6-1
CDR3 length: 14
clone size: -
J gene: TRBJ1-5
D gene: -
CDR3 DNA: TGTGCCAGCAGTGCAGGGACCGCCCTTCAGCCCCAGCATTTT
CDR3 protein: CASSAGTALQPQHF

V gene: TRBV20-1
CDR3 length: 14
clone size: -
J gene: TRBJ2-1
D gene: -
CDR3 DNA: TGCAGCGCCGTAGGGAAAGGGGCATTTTACGAGCAGTTCTTC
CDR3 protein: CSAVGKGAFYEQFF

V gene: TRBV27
CDR3 length: 10
clone size: -
J gene: TRBJ1-5
D gene: -
CDR3 DNA: TGTGCCAGCCCTAGCCAGCCCCAGCATTTT
CDR3 protein: CASPSQPQHF

V gene: TRBV12-3/TRBV12-4
CDR3 length: 14
clone size: -
J gene: TRBJ2-5
D gene: TRBD1
CDR3 DNA: TGTGCCAGCAGTGGGGACAGGGGCTCGGAGACCCAGTACTTC
CDR3 protein: CASSGDRGSETQYF

V gene: TRBV28
CDR3 length: 13
clone size: -
J gene: TRBJ2-5
D gene: -
CDR3 DNA: TGTGCCAGCAGTTCCCATCATCGGGAGACCCAGTACTTC
CDR3 protein: CASSSHHRETQYF

V gene: TRBV18
CDR3 length: 15
clone size: -
J gene: TRBJ1-2
D gene: -
CDR3 DNA: TGTGCCAGCTCCCGGGACGGAGGGCATCGTTATGGCCACACCTTC
CDR3 protein: CASSRDGGHRYGHTF

V gene: TRBV3-1
CDR3 length: 17
clone size: many
J gene: TRBJ2-5
D gene: -
CDR3 DNA: TGTGCCAGCAGTCCAATTATGACGGGAGTCGGCTCTGAGACCCAGTACTTC
CDR3 protein: CASSPIMTGVGSETQYF

V gene: TRBV5-1
CDR3 length: 9
clone size: many
J gene: TRBJ1-2
D gene: -
CDR3 DNA: TGCGCCAGCAGCTTGGGGGGGACCTTC
CDR3 protein: CASSLGGTF

V gene: TRBV29-1
CDR3 length: 17
clone size: many
J gene: TRBJ2-2
D gene: TRBD2
CDR3 DNA: TGCAGCGTTCAGGGCGGGGGGGCCGTCGGAGGAACCGGGGAGCTGTTTTTT
CDR3 protein: CSVQGGGAVGGTGELFF

V gene: TRBV12-3/TRBV12-4
CDR3 length: 13
clone size: many
J gene: TRBJ2-7
D gene: TRBD1
CDR3 DNA: TGTGCCAGCAGCGGACAGGGCTTCTCCGAGCAGTACTTC
CDR3 protein: CASSGQGFSEQYF

V gene: TRBV6-5
CDR3 length: 13
clone size: -
J gene: TRBJ1-2
D gene: -
CDR3 DNA: TGTGCCAGCAGTTACTGGGCATCAGATGGCTACACCTTC
CDR3 protein: CASSYWASDGYTF

V gene: TRBV11-2
CDR3 length: 12
clone size: few
J gene: TRBJ2-7
D gene: -
CDR3 DNA: TGTGCCAGCAAAGGGGGTGGAAGCGAGCAGTACTTC
CDR3 protein: CASKGGGSEQYF

V gene: TRBV11-1
CDR3 length: 18
clone size: few
J gene: TRBJ2-5
D gene: -
CDR3 DNA: TGTGCCAGCAGCTTAGCGGGCCAGCGTACTACCCCCAAAGAGACCCAGTACTTC
CDR3 protein: CASSLAGQRTTPKETQYF

V gene: TRBV11-2
CDR3 length: 19
clone size: once
J gene: TRBJ2-6
D gene: -
CDR3 DNA: TGTGCCAGCAGCTTCCAACCCCAGGGTACGGGGGCTGGGGCCAACGTCCTGACTTTC
CDR3 protein: CASSFQPQGTGAGANVLTF